These 29 T cell receptor beta chains came from one sample sequenced in a study of T cells after yellow fever vaccination. TCRdb independently ran MiXCR on the 5' RACE reads; one entry per CDR3 protein. The data contain 620,000 or so distinct CDR3 sequences, approximately 16% of them seen just once; the ten biggest clones take up approximately 15%. The specimen comprised PBMCs, sampled more than 4 days after the first yellow fever vaccination. Receptor source: a young man who received the YFV17D yellow fever vaccine.

This clonotype appeared a few times. The chain recombines TRBV7-9 with TRBJ1-2, with no clear D. In germline, CDR1 is SEHNR, CDR2 FQNEAQ (reference sequence). The CDR3 runs 15 residues. V was shortened by 5 bases and J by 4 bases, with 17 bases between the two germline ends. CDR3 sequence reads: CASSPAERVIYGYTF. The CDR3, as DNA: TGTGCCAGCAGCCCTGCTGAGAGGGTTATCTATGGCTACACCTTC.

This clonotype was counted between two and nine times. The chain recombines TRBV29-1 with TRBJ1-1; D is undetermined. V gave up 3 bases and J gave up 5 bases, with 7 bases separating them. Germline-derived CDR1 and CDR2 are SQVTM and ANQGSEA. There are 11 residues in the CDR3. The CDR3 sequence: CSVDPGTEAFF. DNA for the CDR3: TGCAGCGTTGATCCTGGAACTGAAGCTTTCTTT.

This chain links TRBV4-2 with TRBJ2-7; D ambiguous. Germline CDR1 is LGHNA and CDR2 is YNFKEQ. The V end lost 0 bases, the J end lost 6 bases, and 9 bases lay between the germline ends. The CDR3 loop spans 13 amino acids. CDR3 coding DNA: TGTGCCAGCAGCCAAGAGTCACTGGGCGAGCAGTACGTC. It is translated as CASSQESLGEQYV.

This clonotype was seen only a few times. J is TRBJ2-2 and V is TRBV29-1; D gene unclear. The CDR3 runs 14 residues. The germline V gene encodes CDR1 SQVTM and CDR2 ANQGSEA. V lost 0 bases to trimming and J lost 9 bases, with 14 bases between them. The CDR3 DNA is TGCAGCGTTGAAGATACCCATGCCAACCGGGAGCTGTTTTTT. Protein sequence: CSVEDTHANRELFF.

This chain joins TRBV7-2 and TRBJ2-2; D gene unclear. V lost 7 bases, J lost 2 bases, and 14 bases lay in between. In germline, CDR1 is SGHTA, CDR2 FQGNSA. The CDR3 totals 15 residues. CDR3 coding DNA: TGTGCCAGCACCCTGGGTCCCTCCAACACCGGGGAGCTGTTTTTT. Its protein product is CASTLGPSNTGELFF.

This chain links TRBV19 with TRBJ1-2, with D tentatively TRBD1 (6 bases). V was cut by 6 bases and J by 0 bases, with 17 bases left in between. The CDR3 extends over 16 amino acids. The germline V gene has CDR1 LNHDA and CDR2 SQIVND (reference sequence). The DNA of the CDR3 is TGTGCCAGTAGCCGGGGGACGGGGGCATCTAACTATGGCTACACCTTC. This sequence encodes CASSRGTGASNYGYTF.

This clonotype was counted between two and nine times. Relative to the germline gene, one junction end is altered; a read error may explain this. This chain links TRBV6-6 with TRBJ1-1; possibly TRBD1 for D (6 bases). Germline lookup yields CDR1 MNHNY and CDR2 SVGAGI (reference sequence). The CDR3 extends over 12 amino acids. Here the CDR3 reads CATAGVGTEAFF. The DNA for the CDR3 is TGTGCCACCGCAGGGGTGGGGACTGAGGCTTTCTTT.

The chain recombines TRBV12-3 or TRBV12-4 with TRBJ2-1; TRBD2 agrees at 8 bases. Trimming removed 6 bases from V and 4 bases from J; junction bases left unmatched: 8. The CDR3 runs 15 residues. CDR3 in DNA: TGTGCCAGCAGCCGCTCGCGGGGGGCTTACAATGAGCAGTTCTTC. This sequence encodes CASSRSRGAYNEQFF.

This clonotype was observed at least ten times. This rearrangement joins TRBV11-2 to TRBJ1-6, with 7 bases matching TRBD1. Germline CDR1 and CDR2: SGHAT and FQNNGV. The V gene end was trimmed by 5 bases and the J gene end by 10 bases; junction bases not matched to a gene: 8. The CDR3 loop spans 14 amino acids. The chain's CDR3 is CASSATGLGSPLHF. The CDR3, as DNA: TGTGCCAGCAGCGCGACAGGGCTGGGGTCACCCCTCCACTTT.

There are many counts of this clonotype. V gene TRBV20-1 combines with J gene TRBJ2-1; TRBD2 aligns across 11 bases. CDR1 is DFQATT, CDR2 SNEGSKA, per germline (reference sequence). The CDR3 covers 14 residues. The trim removed 6 bases at V and 8 bases at J, leaving 9 bases unmatched. CDR3 coding DNA: TGCAGTGCCAGACGTAGCGGGGGGGCGGATGAGCAGTTCTTC. Its protein product is CSARRSGGADEQFF.

This clonotype was recorded a few times. The V call is TRBV7-2, the J call TRBJ2-5; no definite D call. The CDR3 sequence is 12 residues long. Deletions cut 3 bases from V and 7 bases from J, with 9 bases between. Germline CDR1 SGHTA, CDR2 FQGNSA. The CDR3 DNA reads as TGTGCCAGCAGCTTCCAACCTGGGACCCAGTACTTC. Protein: CASSFQPGTQYF.

The chain carries TRBV4-1 and TRBJ2-7, with unresolved D. Germline CDR1 is MGHRA and CDR2 is YSYEKL. Trimming took off 0 bases at V and 2 bases at J, with 14 bases between the two ends. The CDR3 spans 16 residues. CDR3 nucleotide sequence: TGCGCCAGCAGCCAAGATCCGGCAGCCCTCACCTACGAGCAGTACTTC. It yields the protein CASSQDPAALTYEQYF.

The CDR3 DNA reads as TGCGCCAGCAGCTTAGGACTAGCGGGGGACTCGTTCTCCTACAATGAGCAGTTCTTC. It specifies CASSLGLAGDSFSYNEQFF. V gene TRBV5-1 combines with J gene TRBJ2-1, with 13 bases matching TRBD2. Looked up from germline, CDR1 is SGHRS and CDR2 is YFSETQ. V trimming: 2 bases; J trimming: 0 bases; junction bases outside the gene matches: 8. This CDR3 region has 19 residues.

In its sample, this clonotype was seen a few times. As DNA, the CDR3 is TGTGCCAGCAGTTACTCGCTAGGGGCGCAGTATTTT. Protein product: CASSYSLGAQYF. The V gene is TRBV6-5, the J gene TRBJ2-3; TRBD1 might be the D (5 bases). Germline assignment: CDR1 MNHEY and CDR2 SVGAGI. CDR3 length equals 12 residues. The V end lost 0 bases, the J end lost 10 bases, and 8 bases lay between the germline ends.

The rearrangement links TRBV7-2 to TRBJ2-6, with 9 bases identical to TRBD1. V gave up 4 bases and J gave up 1 base; unmatched junction bases: 2. Per the germline V gene, CDR1 is SGHTA and CDR2 is FQGNSA. The CDR3 is made up of 16 amino acids. CDR3 nucleotides: TGTGCCAGCAGCTCACAGGGGGCGTCTGGGGCCAACGTCCTGACTTTC. Its translation: CASSSQGASGANVLTF.

This clonotype was found a few times. This chain uses TRBV2 with TRBJ2-2, with D possibly called TRBD1 or TRBD2 (6 bases each). This CDR3 region has 14 residues. With 11 bases removed from V and 2 bases from J, the gap between germline ends came to 15 bases. From germline, CDR1 is SNHLY and CDR2 FYNNEI. The CDR3 protein is CARNGGVNTGELFF. CDR3 bases: TGTGCCCGCAACGGGGGCGTTAACACCGGGGAGCTGTTTTTT.

This chain links TRBV6-1 with TRBJ2-3; the D gene is possibly TRBD2 (7 bases). Germline CDR1 is MNHNS and CDR2 is SASEGT. This CDR3 spans 14 amino acids. The ends were cut back, 6 bases at V and 4 bases at J, with 14 bases in the middle. CDR3 nucleotide sequence: TGTGCCAGCAGGGGGGGGCTAGGAGCAGATACGCAGTATTTT. Residues: CASRGGLGADTQYF.

The table lists this clonotype with a few counts. The J gene is TRBJ2-1, the V gene TRBV6-5; the D gene is possibly TRBD2 (5 bases). This CDR3 comprises 15 residues. CDR1 MNHEY and CDR2 SVGAGI come from the germline V gene. The ends were cut back, 0 bases at V and 7 bases at J, with 13 bases in the middle. The CDR3 reads CASSYSFPEENEQFF. CDR3 bases: TGTGCCAGCAGTTACTCCTTTCCGGAGGAAAATGAGCAGTTCTTC.

This sequence joins TRBV7-2 and TRBJ1-1; weak D call: TRBD1 (5 bases). Germline-derived CDR1 and CDR2 are SGHTA and FQGNSA. The CDR3 runs to 16 residues. V was shortened by 2 bases and J by 0 bases, with 13 bases between the two germline ends. The CDR3 reads CASSLQGGRMNTEAFF. Written as DNA, the CDR3 is TGTGCCAGCAGCTTACAGGGAGGGAGGATGAACACTGAAGCTTTCTTT. Complete variable domain (other parts from reference TRBV7-2 and TRBJ1-1): GAGVSQSPSNKVTEKGKDVELRCDPISGHTALYWYRQSLGQGLEFLIYFQGNSAPDKSGLPSDRFSAERTGGSVSTLTIQRTQQEDSAVYLCASSLQGGRMNTEAFFGQGTRLTVV.

This clonotype was found a few times. V is TRBV18 and J is TRBJ2-7, with unresolved D. Germline V gene data show CDR1 as KGHSH and CDR2 as LQKENI. This CDR3 is 15 amino acids long. Trimming stripped 5 bases from V and 2 bases from J, with 16 bases between. The chain's CDR3 is CASSSPPTGTYEQYF. The CDR3 DNA reads as TGTGCCAGCTCATCCCCTCCGACTGGTACCTACGAGCAGTACTTC.

This clonotype was seen a few times. The chain links TRBV20-1 to TRBJ2-7, with 7 bases lining up with TRBD2. V was pared by 0 bases and J by 11 bases, with 10 bases of the junction left unmatched. CDR1 is DFQATT and CDR2 is SNEGSKA in the germline V gene (reference sequence). This CDR3 is built from 13 residues. CDR3 loop: CSARDGGGGREYF. CDR3 nucleotides: TGCAGTGCTAGAGATGGGGGGGGTGGGCGTGAGTACTTC.

V usage is TRBV12-3 or TRBV12-4 and J usage is TRBJ1-2, with 9 bases aligning to TRBD1. This CDR3 region has 15 residues. J was trimmed by 6 bases and V by 2 bases; bases with no gene match: 7. CDR3 region: CASSLPGQGGDGYTF. The CDR3 DNA reads TGTGCCAGCAGTTTACCGGGACAGGGTGGGGATGGCTACACCTTC.

The chain is built from TRBV5-5 and TRBJ2-1; possible D gene TRBD2, 5 bases. CDR3 length: 11 residues. Germline CDR1 is SGHKS and CDR2 is YYEKEE (reference sequence). The V gene lost 9 bases and the J gene lost 14 bases, with 18 bases spanning the gap. CDR3 sequence: CAMGPGTLKFF. DNA of the CDR3: TGTGCCATGGGCCCGGGAACCCTCAAGTTCTTC.

This chain connects TRBV20-1 to TRBJ2-5, with D perhaps assigned TRBD1 or TRBD2 (6 bases each). Germline V gene sequence: CDR1 DFQATT, CDR2 SNEGSKA (reference sequence). Between the trimmed V and J ends, which lost 3 bases and 5 bases, there was a span of 16 bases. The CDR3 consists of 14 residues. For the CDR3, the DNA is TGCAGTGCTAGTTTTAGGGGGGTCAGGGAGACCCAGTACTTC. Encoded protein: CSASFRGVRETQYF.

This clonotype appeared a few times. V usage is TRBV5-1 and J usage is TRBJ2-3; a weak D match, TRBD2 (5 bases). CDR1 is SGHRS, CDR2 YFSETQ, per germline. The CDR3 is made up of 15 amino acids. Trimming pared 1 base from V and 4 bases from J, leaving 13 bases between. The CDR3 bases are TGCGCCAGCAGCTTGCGCCAGGAGGACGCAGATACGCAGTATTTT. Amino acid sequence: CASSLRQEDADTQYF.

This clonotype was detected a few times. The genes are TRBV5-1 and TRBJ2-5, with 9 bases identical to TRBD1. After removal of 4 bases from V and 3 bases from J, the junction contained 7 bases not matched to a gene. Germline CDR1 is SGHRS and CDR2 is YFSETQ. This CDR3 spans 15 amino acids. The CDR3 spells CASSTPDRGEETQYF. DNA of the CDR3: TGCGCCAGCAGCACACCCGACAGGGGGGAAGAGACCCAGTACTTC. Using reference TRBV5-1 and TRBJ2-5 for the parts outside the CDR3, the full variable domain is KAGVTQTPRYLIKTRGQQVTLSCSPISGHRSVSWYQQTPGQGLQFLFEYFSETQRNKGNFPGRFSGRQFSNSRSEMNVSTLELGDSALYLCASSTPDRGEETQYFGPGTRLLVL.

This clonotype came up a few times. This sequence joins TRBV4-3 and TRBJ2-5; D remains unclear. CDR3 length: 16 residues. V lost 0 bases and J 2 bases, leaving 13 bases between the germline ends. From germline, CDR1 is LGHNA and CDR2 YSLEER. CDR3 sequence: CASSQDLRPQQETQYF. CDR3 bases: TGCGCCAGCAGCCAAGATCTTAGGCCACAACAAGAGACCCAGTACTTC.

The gene calls are TRBV7-9 and TRBJ2-3; TRBD1 matches at 8 bases. V lost 5 bases, J lost 1 base, and 5 bases stayed unmatched. This CDR3 has 15 amino acids. The germline CDR1 and CDR2 sequences are SEHNR and FQNEAQ (reference sequence). The CDR3 coding sequence is TGTGCCAGCAGCGAGCTGGGACAGGGCACAGATACGCAGTATTTT. Translating it yields CASSELGQGTDTQYF. The variable domain in full, with the rest retrieved from reference TRBV7-9 and TRBJ2-3, is DTGVSQNPRHKITKRGQNVTFRCDPISEHNRLYWYRQTLGQGPEFLTYFQNEAQLEKSRLLSDRFSAERPKGSFSTLEIQRTEQGDSAMYLCASSELGQGTDTQYFGPGTRLTVL.

This clonotype was detected a few times. The V gene is TRBV7-9, the J gene TRBJ2-3, with TRBD1 as a possible D gene (5 bases). The CDR3 sequence is 15 residues long. Germline V gene data show CDR1 as SEHNR and CDR2 as FQNEAQ (reference sequence). V lost 5 bases to trimming and J lost 0 bases, with 12 bases between them. The CDR3 region is CASSPQGFSTDTQYF. CDR3 nucleotide sequence: TGTGCCAGCAGCCCGCAGGGTTTCAGCACAGATACGCAGTATTTT.